This TCR beta chain was identified during a study of blood T cell repertoires in COVID-19. The wider study: Acute and convalescent COVID-19 samples came from the United States, Italy and Spain. T cells, B-cell-depleted T cells, or PBMCs supplied cDNA or gDNA.

How the authors handled the data: For nucleated cells, counts were estimated from reference gene primer amplification. The data were produced by immunoSEQ multiplex PCR, yet TCRdb's version contains in-frame clones alone and is incomplete. V and J calls and clone size come straight from that table; D and trimming were deduced from the DNA. The sample gives about 280,000 clones, 75% to 85% of which show up once; approximately 5% is in the top ten. Germline CDR1 reads SGHAT; CDR2 reads FQNNGV. Trimming cost V 4 bases and J 4 bases, with 13 bases left between them. The CDR3 is 14 residues long. This TCR was recovered from a man in his fifties or sixties with active or convalescent COVID-19. The V and J genes are TRBV11-2 and TRBJ2-5; D ambiguous. The sequenced material came from peripheral blood. CDR3 loop: CASSSYQVRETQYF. The DNA of the CDR3 is TGTGCCAGCAGCTCTTATCAAGTTAGAGAGACCCAGTACTTC.